This is a list of T cell receptor beta chains from one sample in a study of cytomegalovirus exposure and HLA in healthy donors. Produced via immunoSEQ multiplex PCR; TCRdb's table is partial and in-frame only. The data hold 180,000 or so clones, with 60% to 80% observed a single time. Source material: PBMCs. Source of these receptors: a man in his forties or fifties in good health and CMV-seropositive. Both conserved end residues are part of each CDR3. The order of the fields is J gene, clone size, D gene, V gene, CDR3 DNA, CDR3 protein. The D gene is left open where the match is weak. Where a row states a size, it is once, few, many or the class of an expanded clone; other rows omit it.

j_gene: TRBJ1-1; abundance: NA; d_gene: TRBD1; v_gene: TRBV6-1; CDR3nt: TGTGCCAGCAGCGCCGACAGGGGGTATGACACTGAAGCTTTCTTT; CDR3aa: CASSADRGYDTEAFF
j_gene: TRBJ1-1; abundance: NA; d_gene: TRBD1; v_gene: TRBV28; CDR3nt: TGTGCCAGCAGGCCACCAGGGGGCACTGAAGCTTTCTTT; CDR3aa: CASRPPGGTEAFF
j_gene: TRBJ1-1; abundance: NA; d_gene: TRBD1; v_gene: TRBV11-2; CDR3nt: TGTGCCAGCAGCTTAGTAAAACAGGGGACTGAAGCTTTCTTT; CDR3aa: CASSLVKQGTEAFF
j_gene: TRBJ2-5; abundance: NA; d_gene: NA; v_gene: TRBV19; CDR3nt: TGTGCCAGTAGTATGTGGGCAGGAGAGACCCAGTACTTC; CDR3aa: CASSMWAGETQYF
j_gene: TRBJ1-2; abundance: NA; d_gene: NA; v_gene: TRBV5-1; CDR3nt: TGCGCCAGCACTTTTCAGGGTACCTATGGCTACACCTTC; CDR3aa: CASTFQGTYGYTF
j_gene: TRBJ1-2; abundance: once; d_gene: TRBD1; v_gene: TRBV12-5; CDR3nt: TGTGCTAGTGGAGCCGGGACAGGAAGCTATGGCTACACCTTC; CDR3aa: CASGAGTGSYGYTF
j_gene: TRBJ2-5; abundance: NA; d_gene: TRBD1; v_gene: TRBV19; CDR3nt: TGTGCCAGTAGTATCGGACAGGGGAGGAGAGGCCAAGAGACCCAGTACTTC; CDR3aa: CASSIGQGRRGQETQYF
j_gene: TRBJ1-1; abundance: NA; d_gene: TRBD1; v_gene: TRBV11-2; CDR3nt: TGTGCCAGCAGCCGCCGCCCGGGACAGGGTGACACTGAAGCTTTCTTT; CDR3aa: CASSRRPGQGDTEAFF
j_gene: TRBJ1-2; abundance: NA; d_gene: TRBD1; v_gene: TRBV5-1; CDR3nt: TGCGCCAGCAGCTCCGGGACAGGGAGAATCTATGGCTACACCTTC; CDR3aa: CASSSGTGRIYGYTF
j_gene: TRBJ1-3; abundance: NA; d_gene: TRBD1; v_gene: TRBV10-3; CDR3nt: TGTGCCATCAAACCAGGGGGTTCTGGAAACACCATATATTTT; CDR3aa: CAIKPGGSGNTIYF
j_gene: TRBJ1-1; abundance: NA; d_gene: TRBD1; v_gene: TRBV10-2; CDR3nt: TGCGCCAGCAGTGAGGGACCGGGACAGGGTTCGAACACTGAAGCTTTCTTT; CDR3aa: CASSEGPGQGSNTEAFF
j_gene: TRBJ1-5; abundance: few; d_gene: TRBD1; v_gene: TRBV28; CDR3nt: TGTGCCAGCAGTGTCCAAGGACAGGGGCGCGGGGACAATCAGCCCCAGCATTTT; CDR3aa: CASSVQGQGRGDNQPQHF
j_gene: TRBJ1-5; abundance: NA; d_gene: NA; v_gene: TRBV6-5; CDR3nt: TGTGCCAGCAGTTACTCGGGCATCGGTAGCAATCAGCCCCAGCATTTT; CDR3aa: CASSYSGIGSNQPQHF
j_gene: TRBJ2-3; abundance: few; d_gene: NA; v_gene: TRBV5-1; CDR3nt: TGCGCCAGCAGCTTCCTACGCAGGGGAAGAGATACGCAGTATTTT; CDR3aa: CASSFLRRGRDTQYF
j_gene: TRBJ2-2; abundance: NA; d_gene: TRBD1; v_gene: TRBV25-1; CDR3nt: TGTGCCAGTACGGGACAGGGAGGCACCGGGGAGCTGTTTTTT; CDR3aa: CASTGQGGTGELFF
j_gene: TRBJ1-6; abundance: few; d_gene: TRBD1; v_gene: TRBV6-5; CDR3nt: TGTGCCAGCAGCCGGACAGGACCGACTTCACCCCTCCACTTT; CDR3aa: CASSRTGPTSPLHF
j_gene: TRBJ2-3; abundance: NA; d_gene: TRBD2; v_gene: TRBV5-4; CDR3nt: TGTGCCAGCAGCTTGAGACTAGCGGGGGGGCGGGATACGCAGTATTTT; CDR3aa: CASSLRLAGGRDTQYF
j_gene: TRBJ2-7; abundance: NA; d_gene: TRBD2; v_gene: TRBV18; CDR3nt: TGTGCCAGCTCACCCCCGGGACTACTCTCCTCCTACGAGCAGTACTTC; CDR3aa: CASSPPGLLSSYEQYF
j_gene: TRBJ2-2; abundance: few; d_gene: NA; v_gene: TRBV7-3; CDR3nt: TGTGCCAGCAGCTTGGGCAGCTACACCGGGGAGCTGTTTTTT; CDR3aa: CASSLGSYTGELFF
j_gene: TRBJ2-5; abundance: NA; d_gene: NA; v_gene: TRBV5-1; CDR3nt: TGCGCCAGCAGATCCCGGGTCCCCCAAGAGACCCAGTACTTC; CDR3aa: CASRSRVPQETQYF
j_gene: TRBJ1-1; abundance: NA; d_gene: NA; v_gene: TRBV18; CDR3nt: TGTGCCAGCTCCGCGGGCCAGAACACTGAAGCTTTCTTT; CDR3aa: CASSAGQNTEAFF
j_gene: TRBJ1-1; abundance: NA; d_gene: NA; v_gene: TRBV5-5; CDR3nt: TGTGCCAGCAGCTTGTACAGTTTTGACACTGAAGCTTTCTTT; CDR3aa: CASSLYSFDTEAFF
j_gene: TRBJ2-5; abundance: NA; d_gene: NA; v_gene: TRBV5-1; CDR3nt: TGCGCCAGCAGCTTGGCGGGGGTAGGTCGAGAGACCCAGTACTTC; CDR3aa: CASSLAGVGRETQYF
j_gene: TRBJ2-1; abundance: NA; d_gene: NA; v_gene: TRBV10-3; CDR3nt: TGTGCCATCAGTGGGACAGCCTACAATGAGCAGTTCTTC; CDR3aa: CAISGTAYNEQFF
j_gene: TRBJ1-6; abundance: NA; d_gene: TRBD1; v_gene: TRBV13; CDR3nt: TGTGCCAGCAGTTTCGGGACAGGGGATGGGCATTCACCCCTCCACTTT; CDR3aa: CASSFGTGDGHSPLHF
j_gene: TRBJ1-6; abundance: NA; d_gene: NA; v_gene: TRBV7-9; CDR3nt: TGTGCCAGCAGCTTAGAAGGGGATTCACCCCTCCACTTT; CDR3aa: CASSLEGDSPLHF
j_gene: TRBJ2-2; abundance: NA; d_gene: NA; v_gene: TRBV23-1; CDR3nt: TGCGCCAGCAGTCAATCCCCCTCGACAGTCGTACTTTACACCGGGGAGCTGTTTTTT; CDR3aa: CASSQSPSTVVLYTGELFF
j_gene: TRBJ1-5; abundance: NA; d_gene: NA; v_gene: TRBV18; CDR3nt: TGTGCCAGCTCACCACCCGGGGGACATCAGCCCCAGCATTTT; CDR3aa: CASSPPGGHQPQHF
j_gene: TRBJ2-2; abundance: NA; d_gene: NA; v_gene: TRBV4-2; CDR3nt: TGTGCCAGCAGCCAAGCTACCGGGGATACCGGGGAGCTGTTTTTT; CDR3aa: CASSQATGDTGELFF
j_gene: TRBJ2-2; abundance: NA; d_gene: TRBD1; v_gene: TRBV5-6; CDR3nt: TGTGCCAGCAGCCCTGGGACAGACACCGGGGAGCTGTTTTTT; CDR3aa: CASSPGTDTGELFF
j_gene: TRBJ1-1; abundance: NA; d_gene: NA; v_gene: TRBV18; CDR3nt: TGTGCCAGCTCACCACCGAACCACAGGGAGAACACTGAAGCTTTCTTT; CDR3aa: CASSPPNHRENTEAFF
j_gene: TRBJ1-1; abundance: few; d_gene: NA; v_gene: TRBV6-1; CDR3nt: TGTGCCAGCAGCCCGGGGGGGGCCATGAACACTGAAGCTTTCTTT; CDR3aa: CASSPGGAMNTEAFF
j_gene: TRBJ1-5; abundance: NA; d_gene: NA; v_gene: TRBV10-3; CDR3nt: TGTGCCATCAGTGTATCTGGCGGGGGGGACATGATAAATCAGCCCCAGCATTTT; CDR3aa: CAISVSGGGDMINQPQHF
j_gene: TRBJ2-3; abundance: NA; d_gene: NA; v_gene: TRBV5-1; CDR3nt: TGCGCCAGCAGCCTCACCACAGGGCTTCATACGCAGTATTTT; CDR3aa: CASSLTTGLHTQYF
j_gene: TRBJ1-1; abundance: NA; d_gene: NA; v_gene: TRBV10-2; CDR3nt: TGCGCCAGCTCTTCGGGCACTGAAGCTTTCTTT; CDR3aa: CASSSGTEAFF
j_gene: TRBJ2-3; abundance: NA; d_gene: TRBD1; v_gene: TRBV4-2; CDR3nt: TGTGCCAGCAGCGGGGGCGGAAAAACAGGGGACACAGATACGCAGTATTTT; CDR3aa: CASSGGGKTGDTDTQYF
j_gene: TRBJ1-6; abundance: NA; d_gene: NA; v_gene: TRBV2; CDR3nt: TGTGCCAGTAACCTAGGTTCACCCCTCCACTTT; CDR3aa: CASNLGSPLHF
j_gene: TRBJ2-7; abundance: NA; d_gene: NA; v_gene: TRBV4-3; CDR3nt: TGCGCCAGCAGCCAAGCCGGGACATCGACCTACGAGCAGTACTTC; CDR3aa: CASSQAGTSTYEQYF
j_gene: TRBJ1-4; abundance: once; d_gene: NA; v_gene: TRBV4-2; CDR3nt: TGTGCCAGCAGCCAAGATAGCGCGAGGGTTTCTCTGTATATTGAAAAACTGTTTTTT; CDR3aa: CASSQDSARVSLYIEKLFF
j_gene: TRBJ2-2; abundance: few; d_gene: NA; v_gene: TRBV6-5; CDR3nt: TGTGCCAGCAGTTTTAGATCCTCTGGAGCCGGGGAGCTGTTTTTT; CDR3aa: CASSFRSSGAGELFF
j_gene: TRBJ1-5; abundance: once; d_gene: TRBD1; v_gene: TRBV4-1; CDR3nt: TGCGCCAGCAGCCAGGGACAGGGGGGTCAGCCCCAGCATTTT; CDR3aa: CASSQGQGGQPQHF
j_gene: TRBJ1-3; abundance: NA; d_gene: TRBD1; v_gene: TRBV13; CDR3nt: TGTGCCAGCAGCGTCCCCCGGGACAGGGGTAAAAACACCATATATTTT; CDR3aa: CASSVPRDRGKNTIYF
j_gene: TRBJ1-5; abundance: NA; d_gene: TRBD1; v_gene: TRBV19; CDR3nt: TGTGCCAGTAGTGACAGGGGTAATCAGCCCCAGCATTTT; CDR3aa: CASSDRGNQPQHF
j_gene: TRBJ2-2; abundance: NA; d_gene: TRBD1; v_gene: TRBV15; CDR3nt: TGTGCCACCAGCAGAGATAAGGGGGACAGGGGCACTTGGAAGACCGGGGAGCTGTTTTTT; CDR3aa: CATSRDKGDRGTWKTGELFF
j_gene: TRBJ1-2; abundance: NA; d_gene: NA; v_gene: TRBV28; CDR3nt: TGTGCCAGCAGTTTGGTAGTACTATCCCTTAACTATGGCTACACCTTC; CDR3aa: CASSLVVLSLNYGYTF
j_gene: TRBJ2-7; abundance: NA; d_gene: TRBD1; v_gene: TRBV7-2; CDR3nt: TGTGCCAGCAGTTTCGGACAGGGGGCTACCTACGAGCAGTACTTC; CDR3aa: CASSFGQGATYEQYF
j_gene: TRBJ1-6; abundance: NA; d_gene: NA; v_gene: TRBV9; CDR3nt: TGTGCCAGCAGCCCAACCCCTACAACCCAGGGATTCGGACCCCTCCACTTT; CDR3aa: CASSPTPTTQGFGPLHF
j_gene: TRBJ2-5; abundance: once; d_gene: NA; v_gene: TRBV5-4; CDR3nt: TGTGCCAGCAGCTTGTGGGCTCAGCTAGAGACCCAGTACTTC; CDR3aa: CASSLWAQLETQYF
j_gene: TRBJ1-1; abundance: NA; d_gene: NA; v_gene: TRBV28; CDR3nt: TGTGCCAGCACCCTCTGGGGGGGGGCTTTGAACACTGAAGCTTTCTTT; CDR3aa: CASTLWGGALNTEAFF
j_gene: TRBJ2-1; abundance: NA; d_gene: TRBD2; v_gene: TRBV18; CDR3nt: TGTGCCAGCTCACCAAAAGGGACTAGCGGCTACAATGAGCAGTTCTTC; CDR3aa: CASSPKGTSGYNEQFF
j_gene: TRBJ2-3; abundance: NA; d_gene: TRBD1; v_gene: TRBV7-9; CDR3nt: TGTGCCAGCAGCTCCCCCCCCCAGGACAGGGGGGCAGATACGCAGTATTTT; CDR3aa: CASSSPPQDRGADTQYF
j_gene: TRBJ1-2; abundance: medium-sized; d_gene: TRBD1; v_gene: TRBV2; CDR3nt: TGTGCCAGCAGTTCGACAGGGAGCTATGGCTACACCTTC; CDR3aa: CASSSTGSYGYTF
j_gene: TRBJ2-2; abundance: NA; d_gene: TRBD1; v_gene: TRBV10-1; CDR3nt: TGCGCCAGCAGTCCGGGACAGGGTATCACCGGGGAGCTGTTTTTT; CDR3aa: CASSPGQGITGELFF
j_gene: TRBJ2-4; abundance: few; d_gene: TRBD1; v_gene: TRBV5-1; CDR3nt: TGCGCCAGCAGCATTGGGACCGGACAGGAAAACATTCAGTACTTC; CDR3aa: CASSIGTGQENIQYF
j_gene: TRBJ1-1; abundance: few; d_gene: NA; v_gene: TRBV5-1; CDR3nt: TGCGCCAGCAGCTTGGCGGGGAACACTGAAGCTTTCTTT; CDR3aa: CASSLAGNTEAFF